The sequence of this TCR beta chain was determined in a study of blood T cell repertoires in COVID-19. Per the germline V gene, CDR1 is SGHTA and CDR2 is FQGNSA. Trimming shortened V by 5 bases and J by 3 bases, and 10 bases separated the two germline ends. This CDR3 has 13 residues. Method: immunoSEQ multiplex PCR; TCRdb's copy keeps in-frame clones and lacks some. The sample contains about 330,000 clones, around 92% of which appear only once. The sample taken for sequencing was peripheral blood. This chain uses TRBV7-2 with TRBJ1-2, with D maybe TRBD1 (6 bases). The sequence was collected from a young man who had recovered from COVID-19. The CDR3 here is CASSPTGYYGYTF. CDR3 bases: TGTGCCAGCAGCCCGACAGGCTACTATGGCTACACCTTC.